These T cell receptor beta chains were read from a single sample in a study of shared clonotypes between healthy human individuals. This table comes from immunoSEQ multiplex PCR, and its TCRdb copy is limited to in-frame clones, with some not included. The sample lists about 2 million clones, approximately 94% seen once, with approximately 1.2% in the top ten. The sample taken for sequencing was naive CD8+ T cells sorted from blood. The source of these receptors is a man between 18 and 29 years old in good health. Both conserved end residues are part of each CDR3. The order of the fields is J gene, V gene, clone size, CDR3 protein. The size of a clone is reported for some rows only, either as once, few or many, or as a class for expanded clones.

TRBJ2-1 | TRBV27 | NA | CASSQGSSYNEQFF
TRBJ2-7 | TRBV1 | NA | CTSSQKLACLYHEQYF
TRBJ2-7 | TRBV7-2 | NA | CASSPTPGGVYEQYF
TRBJ2-1 | TRBV5-4 | NA | CASSVQGALGEQFF
TRBJ2-3 | TRBV4-3 | NA | CASSQDRGTFVRAGAKSDTQYF
TRBJ1-2 | TRBV6-6 | NA | CASGATDYGYTF
TRBJ2-3 | TRBV14 | NA | CASSPDSTDTQYF
TRBJ2-7 | TRBV9 | NA | CASSAPGGLHSYEQYF
TRBJ2-5 | TRBV7-9 | NA | CASGRAGSGETQYF
TRBJ1-2 | TRBV19 | NA | CASSIVGEGGYTF
TRBJ1-2 | TRBV5-4 | NA | CASSFASDYGYTF
TRBJ2-2 | TRBV29-1 | NA | CSVEDRELTGELFF
TRBJ2-2 | TRBV19 | NA | CASSNAVNTGELFF
TRBJ1-2 | TRBV7-9 | NA | CASSPRGGLNYGYTF
TRBJ2-7 | TRBV6-1 | NA | CASSEGSRSYEQYF
NA | TRBV2 | NA | CASSESDLSSYEQYF
TRBJ1-4 | TRBV9 | NA | CASSVGTANEKLFF
TRBJ2-7 | TRBV10-2 | NA | CASSESGYEQYF
TRBJ1-6 | TRBV9 | once | CASSPWGSVSPLHF
TRBJ1-2 | TRBV5-1 | NA | CASSLGAAYGYTF
TRBJ2-3 | TRBV7-2 | NA | CASSFQSYNAEVGTDTQYF
TRBJ1-1 | TRBV29-1 | once | CSVSGGSMNTEAFF
TRBJ2-5 | TRBV7-8 | NA | CASSLLRDRGRETQYF
TRBJ2-5 | TRBV5-5 | NA | CASSFGTAIQETQYF
TRBJ2-7 | TRBV2 | NA | CASTDGSGRYEQYF
TRBJ2-1 | TRBV10-2 | once | CASSGLAGGSGVEQFF
TRBJ2-7 | TRBV4-2 | NA | CASSQERDTLPYEQYF
TRBJ2-1 | TRBV25-1 | NA | CASSLQLNNEQFF